The T cell receptor (beta chain) under discussion was sequenced for a study of cytomegalovirus exposure and HLA in healthy donors. The wider study: The same platform as the roughly 700 first-cohort repertoires was used for the 120 or so validation repertoires, a later analysis reported.

Concerning this clone: Antigen specificity is unknown.

V was cut by 4 bases and J by 3 bases, with 6 bases left in between. Germline V CDR1 and CDR2: LNHDA, SQIVND (reference sequence). The CDR3 has 13 amino acids. Repertoires were generated with immunoSEQ multiplex PCR, while TCRdb's copy carries only in-frame clones and drops some. The sample has some 210,000 clones; roughly 80% are singletons. General study findings and limits: Three of the chains that were CMV-associated were confirmed in vitro to be specific for CMV antigens.

Sequenced: PBMCs. The TCR sequence derives from a woman aged 18-29 years in good health and CMV-seronegative. V is TRBV19 and J is TRBJ2-2; D not certain. CDR3 in DNA: TGTGCCAGTAGTAATCGGGACACCGGGGAGCTGTTTTTT. This gives the protein CASSNRDTGELFF.